This T cell receptor beta chain was sequenced in a study of tumor T cells in aggressive B-cell lymphoma. Clones were read by immunoSEQ multiplex PCR, and TCRdb kept only the in-frame ones, dropping some. The sample holds about 10,000 clones, over 75% seen once. CDR3 length equals 13 residues. Trimming stripped 1 base from V and 4 bases from J, with 8 bases between. Germline V CDR1 and CDR2: GTSNPN, SVGIG (reference sequence). Sequencing input: tumor tissue. This chain connects TRBV30 to TRBJ1-5; the D gene is possibly TRBD1 (5 bases). This clonotype originated in an adult with diffuse large B cell lymphoma. The CDR3 loop reads CAWSGKGNQPQHF. CDR3 nucleotides: TGTGCCTGGAGTGGTAAGGGGAATCAGCCCCAGCATTTT.